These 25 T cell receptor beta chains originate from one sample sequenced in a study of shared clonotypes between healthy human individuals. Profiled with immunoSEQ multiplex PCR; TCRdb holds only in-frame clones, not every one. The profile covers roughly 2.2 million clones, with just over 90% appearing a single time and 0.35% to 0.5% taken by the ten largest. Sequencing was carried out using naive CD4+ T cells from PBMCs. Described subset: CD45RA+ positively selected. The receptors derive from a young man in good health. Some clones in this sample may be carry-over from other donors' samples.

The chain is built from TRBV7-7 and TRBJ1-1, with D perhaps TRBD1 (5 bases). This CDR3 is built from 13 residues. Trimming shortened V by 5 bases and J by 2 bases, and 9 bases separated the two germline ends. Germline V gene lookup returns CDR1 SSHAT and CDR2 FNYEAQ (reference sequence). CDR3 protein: CASSRQQNTEAFF. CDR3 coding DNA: TGTGCCAGCAGCCGACAGCAAAACACTGAAGCTTTCTTT.

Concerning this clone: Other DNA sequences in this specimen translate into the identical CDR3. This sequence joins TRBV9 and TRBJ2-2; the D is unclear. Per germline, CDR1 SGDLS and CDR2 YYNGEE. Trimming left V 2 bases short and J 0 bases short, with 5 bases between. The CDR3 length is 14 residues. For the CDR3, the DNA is TGTGCCAGCAGCGTGCCCGCGAACACCGGGGAGCTGTTTTTT. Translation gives CASSVPANTGELFF.

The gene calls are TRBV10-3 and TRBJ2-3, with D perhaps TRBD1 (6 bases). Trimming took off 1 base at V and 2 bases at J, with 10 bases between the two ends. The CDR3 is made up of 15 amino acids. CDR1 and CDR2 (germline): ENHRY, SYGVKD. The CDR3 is CAISELGQPTDTQYF. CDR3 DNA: TGTGCCATCAGTGAGTTAGGACAGCCCACAGATACGCAGTATTTT.

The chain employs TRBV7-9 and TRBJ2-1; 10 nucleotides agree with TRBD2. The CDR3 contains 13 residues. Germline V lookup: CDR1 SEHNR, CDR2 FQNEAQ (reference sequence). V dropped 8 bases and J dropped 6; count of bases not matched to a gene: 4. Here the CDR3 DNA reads TGTGCCAGCTTGGGGACTAGCGTCAATGAGCAGTTCTTC. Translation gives CASLGTSVNEQFF.

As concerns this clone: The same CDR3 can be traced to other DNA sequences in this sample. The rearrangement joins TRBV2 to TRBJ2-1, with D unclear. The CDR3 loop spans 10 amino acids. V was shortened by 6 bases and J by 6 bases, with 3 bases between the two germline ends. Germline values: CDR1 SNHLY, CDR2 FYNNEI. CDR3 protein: CASSLNEQFF. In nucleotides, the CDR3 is TGTGCCAGCAGCCTCAATGAGCAGTTCTTC.

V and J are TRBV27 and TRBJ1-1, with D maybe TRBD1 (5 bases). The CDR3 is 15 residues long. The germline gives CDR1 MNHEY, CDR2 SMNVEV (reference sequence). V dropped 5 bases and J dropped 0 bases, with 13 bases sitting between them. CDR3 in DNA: TGTGCCAGCAGTCCCCCCAACAGGTTGAACACTGAAGCTTTCTTT. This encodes CASSPPNRLNTEAFF.

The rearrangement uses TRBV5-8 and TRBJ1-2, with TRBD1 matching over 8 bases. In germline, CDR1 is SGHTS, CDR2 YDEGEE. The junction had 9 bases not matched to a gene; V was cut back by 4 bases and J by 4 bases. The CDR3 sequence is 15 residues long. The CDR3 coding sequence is TGTGCCAGCAGCGTTCAGGGGGCGCGGCGCTATGGCTACACCTTC. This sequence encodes CASSVQGARRYGYTF.

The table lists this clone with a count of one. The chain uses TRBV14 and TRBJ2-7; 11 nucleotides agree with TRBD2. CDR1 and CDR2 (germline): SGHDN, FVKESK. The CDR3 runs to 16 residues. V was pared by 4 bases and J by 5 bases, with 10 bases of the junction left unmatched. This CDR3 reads CASSPRLAGGWDEQYF. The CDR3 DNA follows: TGTGCCAGCAGCCCCCGCCTAGCGGGAGGCTGGGACGAGCAGTACTTC. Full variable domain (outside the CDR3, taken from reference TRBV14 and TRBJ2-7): EAGVTQFPSHSVIEKGQTVTLRCDPISGHDNLYWYRRVMGKEIKFLLHFVKESKQDESGMPNNRFLAERTGGTYSTLKVQPAELEDSGVYFCASSPRLAGGWDEQYFGPGTRLTVT.

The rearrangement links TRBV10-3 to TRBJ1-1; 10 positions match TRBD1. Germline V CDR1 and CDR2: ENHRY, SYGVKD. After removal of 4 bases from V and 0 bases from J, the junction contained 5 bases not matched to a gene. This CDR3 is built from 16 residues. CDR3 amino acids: CAISGGQGGMNTEAFF. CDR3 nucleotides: TGTGCCATCAGTGGTGGACAGGGGGGAATGAACACTGAAGCTTTCTTT.

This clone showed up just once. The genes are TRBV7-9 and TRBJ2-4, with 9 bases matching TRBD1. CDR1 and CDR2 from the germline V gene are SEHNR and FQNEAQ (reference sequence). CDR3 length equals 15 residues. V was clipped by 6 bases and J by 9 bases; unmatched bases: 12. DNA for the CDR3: TGTGCCAGCAGGGCCCCCGGGACAGGGATTGGCATTCAGTACTTC. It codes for CASRAPGTGIGIQYF.

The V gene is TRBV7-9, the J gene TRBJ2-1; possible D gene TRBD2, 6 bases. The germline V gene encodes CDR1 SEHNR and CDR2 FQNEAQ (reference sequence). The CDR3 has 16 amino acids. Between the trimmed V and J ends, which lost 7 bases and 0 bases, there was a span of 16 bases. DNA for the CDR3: TGTGCCAGCACCCCTACGGACGGGAGCTCCTACAATGAGCAGTTCTTC. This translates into CASTPTDGSSYNEQFF.

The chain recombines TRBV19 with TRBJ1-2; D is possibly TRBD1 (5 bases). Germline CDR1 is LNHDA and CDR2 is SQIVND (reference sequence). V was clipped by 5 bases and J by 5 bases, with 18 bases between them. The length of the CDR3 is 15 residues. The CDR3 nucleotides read TGTGCCAGTAGTCTAACCATGCCGGGACTATATGGCTACACCTTC. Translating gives CASSLTMPGLYGYTF. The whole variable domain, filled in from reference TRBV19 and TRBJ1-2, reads DGGITQSPKYLFRKEGQNVTLSCEQNLNHDAMYWYRQDPGQGLRLIYYSQIVNDFQKGDIAEGYSVSREKKESFPLTVTSAQKNPTAFYLCASSLTMPGLYGYTFGSGTRLTVV.

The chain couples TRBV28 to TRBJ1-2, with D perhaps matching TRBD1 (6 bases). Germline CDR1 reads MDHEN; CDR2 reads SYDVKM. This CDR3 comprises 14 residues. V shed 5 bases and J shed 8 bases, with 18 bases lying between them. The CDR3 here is CASSLQQGVEGYTF. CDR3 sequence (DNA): TGTGCCAGCAGTCTCCAACAGGGTGTGGAAGGCTACACCTTC.

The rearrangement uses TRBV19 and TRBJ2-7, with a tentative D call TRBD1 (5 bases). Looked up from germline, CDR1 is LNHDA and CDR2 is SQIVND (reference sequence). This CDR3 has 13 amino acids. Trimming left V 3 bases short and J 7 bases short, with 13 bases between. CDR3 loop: CASSIQGGAEQYF. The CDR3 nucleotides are TGTGCCAGTAGTATTCAGGGTGGAGCGGAGCAGTACTTC.

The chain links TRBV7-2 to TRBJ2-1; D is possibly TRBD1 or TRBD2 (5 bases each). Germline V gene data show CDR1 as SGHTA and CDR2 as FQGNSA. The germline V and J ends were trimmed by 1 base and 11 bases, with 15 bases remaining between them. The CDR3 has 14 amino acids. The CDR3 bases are TGTGCCAGCAGCTTAGGGGGGAGCTCAGGTAAGCAGTTCTTC. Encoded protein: CASSLGGSSGKQFF.

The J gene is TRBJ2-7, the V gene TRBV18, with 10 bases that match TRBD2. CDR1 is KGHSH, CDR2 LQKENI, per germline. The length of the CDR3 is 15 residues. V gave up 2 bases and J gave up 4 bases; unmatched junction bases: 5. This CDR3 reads CASSPSLAGVYEQYF. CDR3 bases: TGTGCCAGCTCACCAAGTCTAGCGGGAGTATACGAGCAGTACTTC.

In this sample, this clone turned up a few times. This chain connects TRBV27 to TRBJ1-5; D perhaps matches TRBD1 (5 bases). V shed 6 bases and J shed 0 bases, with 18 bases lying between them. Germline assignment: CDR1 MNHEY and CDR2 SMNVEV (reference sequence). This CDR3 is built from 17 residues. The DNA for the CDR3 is TGTGCCAGCAGCCCTTATCAGGGAAGTTTTAGCAATCAGCCCCAGCATTTT. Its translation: CASSPYQGSFSNQPQHF.

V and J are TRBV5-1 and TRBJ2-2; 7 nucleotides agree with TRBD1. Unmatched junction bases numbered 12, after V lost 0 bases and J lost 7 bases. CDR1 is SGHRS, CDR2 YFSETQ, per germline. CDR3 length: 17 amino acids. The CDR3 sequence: CASSLARQGVNDGELFF. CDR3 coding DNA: TGCGCCAGCAGCTTGGCCCGCCAGGGGGTTAATGACGGGGAGCTGTTTTTT.

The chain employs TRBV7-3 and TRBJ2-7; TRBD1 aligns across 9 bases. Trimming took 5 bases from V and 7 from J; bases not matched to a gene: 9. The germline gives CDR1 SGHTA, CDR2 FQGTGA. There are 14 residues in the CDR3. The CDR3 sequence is CASSPGQGSEEQYF. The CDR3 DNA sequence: TGTGCCAGCAGCCCCGGACAGGGGAGCGAGGAGCAGTACTTC.

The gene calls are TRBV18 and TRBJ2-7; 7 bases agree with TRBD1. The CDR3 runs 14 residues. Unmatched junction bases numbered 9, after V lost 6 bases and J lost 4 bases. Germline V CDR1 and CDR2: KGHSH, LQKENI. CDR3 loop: CASSYPEGAYEQYF. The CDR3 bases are TGTGCCAGCTCGTACCCCGAGGGGGCTTACGAGCAGTACTTC.

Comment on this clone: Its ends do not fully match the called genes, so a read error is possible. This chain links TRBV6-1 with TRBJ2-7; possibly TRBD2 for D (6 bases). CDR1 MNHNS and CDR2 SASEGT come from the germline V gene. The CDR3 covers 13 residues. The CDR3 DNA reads TGTGCCAGCAGTGAAGGTGCGGGATATCGTCACCACTTC. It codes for CASSEGAGYRHHF.

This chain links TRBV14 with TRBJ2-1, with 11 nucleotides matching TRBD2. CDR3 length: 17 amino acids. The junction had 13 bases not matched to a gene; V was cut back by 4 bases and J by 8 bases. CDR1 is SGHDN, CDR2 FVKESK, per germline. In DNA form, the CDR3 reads TGTGCCAGCAGCCCTAGAGCTAGCGGGAGGCTTTGGGATGAGCAGTTCTTC. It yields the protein CASSPRASGRLWDEQFF.

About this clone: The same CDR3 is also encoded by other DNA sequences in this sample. The CDR3 here is CASSYRGGATNEKLFF. The DNA of the CDR3 is TGTGCCAGCAGTTACCGTGGGGGTGCAACTAATGAAAAACTGTTTTTT. The V and J genes are TRBV6-5 and TRBJ1-4; a possible D gene is TRBD1 (5 bases). Trimming shortened V by 2 bases and J by 0 bases, and 10 bases separated the two germline ends. Germline V gene data show CDR1 as MNHEY and CDR2 as SVGAGI. This CDR3 has 16 amino acids.

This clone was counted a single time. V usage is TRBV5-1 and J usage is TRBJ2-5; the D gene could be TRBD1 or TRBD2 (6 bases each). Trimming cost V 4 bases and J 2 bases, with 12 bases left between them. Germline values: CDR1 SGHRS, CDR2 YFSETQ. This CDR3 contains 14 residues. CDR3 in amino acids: CASSRGTPQETQYF. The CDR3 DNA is TGCGCCAGCAGCCGGGGGACACCGCAAGAGACCCAGTACTTC.

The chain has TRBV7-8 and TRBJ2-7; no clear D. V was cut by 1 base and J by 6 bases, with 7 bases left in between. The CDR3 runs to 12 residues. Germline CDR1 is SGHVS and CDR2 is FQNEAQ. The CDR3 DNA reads TGTGCCAGCAGCTTAGTGTCGGGCGAGCAGTACTTC. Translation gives CASSLVSGEQYF.